These 5 T cell receptor beta chains were all obtained from the same sample, sequenced in a study of human T cells and chemical hapten exposure. Time point: patch test 2, 6 weeks after DPC sensitization. Treatment: therapeutic diphenylcyclopropenone sensitization with weekly scalp DPC. TCRdb re-derived calls from the RACE reads in MiXCR, one entry per CDR3 protein. The sample holds 100,000 or so distinct CDR3 sequences, over 7.5% seen once. Sequenced here: whole blood, sampled in connection with sensitization to the hapten diphenylcyclopropenone (DPC). These receptors came from a middle-aged woman with alopecia areata. Some clones in this sample may be carry-over from other donors' samples.

V usage is TRBV12-3 or TRBV12-4 and J usage is TRBJ1-3; maybe TRBD1 (6 bases). V was trimmed by 7 bases and J by 3 bases, leaving 19 bases between them. The CDR3 runs 16 residues. In DNA, the CDR3 is TGTGCCAGCACAGGGGAGGGGCTAATTTTTGGAAACACCATATATTTT. Protein: CASTGEGLIFGNTIYF.

V is TRBV15 and J is TRBJ1-5; no reliable D call. This CDR3 spans 13 amino acids. The V end lost 6 bases, the J end lost 0 bases, and 6 bases lay between the germline ends. Germline CDR1 is LNHNV and CDR2 is YYDKDF (reference sequence). CDR3 DNA sequence: TGTGCCACCAGGCCAGATAGCAATCAGCCCCAGCATTTT. Translation gives CATRPDSNQPQHF. Together with reference TRBV15 and TRBJ1-5, the CDR3 gives the full variable domain: DAMVIQNPRYQVTQFGKPVTLSCSQTLNHNVMYWYQQKSSQAPKLLFHYYDKDFNNEADTPDNFQSRRPNTSFCFLDIRSPGLGDTAMYLCATRPDSNQPQHFGDGTRLSIL.

The chain recombines TRBV7-2 with TRBJ2-5; D not certain. Germline CDR1 reads SGHTA; CDR2 reads FQGNSA. Deletions cut 0 bases from V and 2 bases from J, with 13 bases between. The CDR3 runs 16 residues. CDR3 nucleotide sequence: TGTGCCAGCAGCTTAGCGCCTCCTACAAATCAAGAGACCCAGTACTTC. Its protein is CASSLAPPTNQETQYF.

This clonotype was seen many times. V gene TRBV7-9 combines with J gene TRBJ2-3, with a tentative D call TRBD2 (6 bases). The CDR3 sequence is 13 residues long. V lost 0 bases and J 13 bases, leaving 14 bases between the germline ends. Germline V gives CDR1 SEHNR, CDR2 FQNEAQ (reference sequence). The CDR3 region is CASSLAGGDKEYF. CDR3 coding DNA: TGTGCCAGCAGCTTAGCGGGGGGAGACAAGGAGTATTTT.

This clonotype was counted a few times. The rearrangement uses TRBV6-5 and TRBJ2-7; 7 bases fit TRBD2. V shed 0 bases, J shed 0 bases, and the junction held 2 bases outside the gene matches. Germline assignment: CDR1 MNHEY and CDR2 SVGAGI. The CDR3 loop spans 15 amino acids. CDR3 coding DNA: TGTGCCAGCAGTTACTCCGGGGGGAGCTCCTACGAGCAGTACTTC. It codes for CASSYSGGSSYEQYF.